This TCR beta chain was documented in a study of blood T cell repertoires in COVID-19. Measured with immunoSEQ multiplex PCR; TCRdb has only the in-frame clones, and not every one. Of roughly 150,000 clones in the sample, around three quarters were seen once. There are 21 residues in the CDR3. V lost 6 bases and J 0 bases, leaving 30 bases between the germline ends. Germline loops: CDR1 SSHAT, CDR2 FNYEAQ (reference sequence). This clone has a handful of counts. Material for sequencing was peripheral blood. The chain combines TRBV7-7 with TRBJ2-1; D might be TRBD1 (10 bases). This clonotype was obtained from a man between 60 and 75 years old with acute or convalescent COVID-19. The CDR3: CASSSTRDRGISGGSYNEQFF. The CDR3 bases are TGTGCCAGCAGTTCAACCCGGGACAGGGGTATTAGCGGGGGCTCCTACAATGAGCAGTTCTTC. Full variable domain (rest looked up from reference TRBV7-7 and TRBJ2-1): GAGVSQSPRYKVTKRGQDVTLRCDPISSHATLYWYQQALGQGPEFLTYFNYEAQPDKSGLPSDRFSAERPEGSISTLTIQRTEQRDSAMYRCASSSTRDRGISGGSYNEQFFGPGTRLTVL.